One and the same sample provided the 10 T cell receptor beta chains below, sequenced in a study of blood T cell repertoires in COVID-19. Sequencing used immunoSEQ multiplex PCR; TCRdb keeps in-frame clones, though not all of them. The data contain over 120,000 clones, roughly four fifths of them singletons. The sample taken for sequencing was peripheral blood. The source of these receptors is a woman aged 80 or over with acute or convalescent COVID-19.

The chain links TRBV5-1 to TRBJ2-1; the match to TRBD1 covers 9 bases. CDR1 SGHRS and CDR2 YFSETQ come from the germline V gene. J lost 8 bases, V lost 4 bases, and 7 bases had no gene match. This CDR3 has 14 residues. The CDR3 here is CASSEQGALDEQFF. In DNA, the CDR3 is TGCGCCAGCAGCGAACAGGGGGCCTTGGATGAGCAGTTCTTC. Looking up the rest from reference TRBV5-1 and TRBJ2-1 gives the full variable domain: KAGVTQTPRYLIKTRGQQVTLSCSPISGHRSVSWYQQTPGQGLQFLFEYFSETQRNKGNFPGRFSGRQFSNSRSEMNVSTLELGDSALYLCASSEQGALDEQFFGPGTRLTVL.

The gene calls are TRBV30 and TRBJ1-3; maybe TRBD1 (6 bases). CDR1 and CDR2 (germline): GTSNPN, SVGIG (reference sequence). V was shortened by 0 bases and J by 5 bases, with 11 bases between the two germline ends. The CDR3 covers 14 residues. CDR3 DNA: TGTGCCTGGAGTGTCGGGACAACAAGAAACACCATATATTTT. Translated, it gives CAWSVGTTRNTIYF.

The chain has TRBV18 and TRBJ1-2; the D gene is possibly TRBD1 (6 bases). The V gene lost 2 bases and the J gene lost 6 bases, with 13 bases spanning the gap. From germline, CDR1 is KGHSH and CDR2 LQKENI. The CDR3 is 14 residues long. Here the CDR3 reads CASSPSQGTDGYTF. In nucleotides, the CDR3 is TGTGCCAGCTCACCAAGCCAGGGGACCGATGGCTACACCTTC.

The chain has TRBV6-5 and TRBJ2-1; TRBD1 agrees at 9 bases. CDR1 MNHEY and CDR2 SVGAGI come from the germline V gene. The CDR3 runs to 13 residues. Trimming took 10 bases from V and 3 from J; bases not matched to a gene: 4. The CDR3 protein is CATGTGNYNEQFF. In DNA, the CDR3 is TGTGCCACTGGGACAGGGAACTACAATGAGCAGTTCTTC.

This chain uses TRBV6-1 with TRBJ2-7, with 7 bases aligning to TRBD2. The CDR3 is made up of 18 amino acids. J gave up 5 bases and V 0 bases, and 16 bases lay outside the gene matches. Germline V gene data show CDR1 as MNHNS and CDR2 as SASEGT. As DNA, the CDR3 is TGTGCCAGCAGTGAAGCGCGGGGAGGGGCCCTAGTCCCCAACGAGCAGTACTTC. Residues: CASSEARGGALVPNEQYF.

The rearrangement uses TRBV6-6 and TRBJ1-4; a weak D match, TRBD1 (5 bases). With 1 base removed from V and 8 bases from J, the gap between germline ends came to 11 bases. Germline-derived CDR1 and CDR2 are MNHNY and SVGAGI (reference sequence). This CDR3 region has 14 residues. The CDR3 reads CASSYFGGREKLFF. For the CDR3, the DNA is TGTGCCAGCAGTTACTTCGGGGGACGGGAAAAACTGTTTTTT.

This chain links TRBV7-3 with TRBJ1-5; D is possibly TRBD1 (5 bases). In germline, CDR1 is SGHTA, CDR2 FQGTGA. Trimming took 11 bases from V and 7 from J, leaving 15 bases between them. The CDR3 runs to 12 residues. CDR3 region: CASGQGGQPQHF. The CDR3 nucleotides read TGTGCCTCCGGTCAGGGTGGCCAGCCCCAGCATTTT.

The chain uses TRBV19 and TRBJ1-6; D possibly corresponds to TRBD1 (6 bases). Between the trimmed V and J ends, which lost 3 bases and 9 bases, there was a span of 12 bases. This CDR3 contains 14 residues. Germline CDR1 and CDR2: LNHDA and SQIVND (reference sequence). The CDR3 DNA follows: TGTGCCAGTAGTATTCTGGGGGCTCTTTCACCCCTCCACTTT. It specifies CASSILGALSPLHF.

The chain links TRBV29-1 to TRBJ2-3; 9 bases agree with TRBD2. The CDR3 extends over 15 amino acids. Germline V lookup: CDR1 SQVTM, CDR2 ANQGSEA. V shed 4 bases and J 3 bases; nucleotides not matched to a gene: 8. In DNA, the CDR3 is TGCAGCGTTGCCGGTGTGGCGGGGGGGACAGATACGCAGTATTTT. Protein product: CSVAGVAGGTDTQYF.

By proportion, this clone is medium-sized. The J gene is TRBJ1-1, the V gene TRBV15, with 7 bases aligning to TRBD1. V trimming: 5 bases; J trimming: 0 bases; junction bases outside the gene matches: 18. Germline V gene lookup returns CDR1 LNHNV and CDR2 YYDKDF (reference sequence). The CDR3 totals 19 residues. The CDR3 sequence is CATSEAFDRAFFLNTEAFF. CDR3 nucleotides: TGTGCCACCAGCGAGGCTTTTGACAGGGCGTTTTTCTTGAACACTGAAGCTTTCTTT.